The rows below give T cell receptor beta chains drawn from one sample of a study of neoadjuvant anti-PD-1 for oral cavity cancer. Only in-frame clones appear in the TCRdb table, and some are missing; sequencing was by immunoSEQ multiplex PCR. The sample includes tens of thousands of clones, about 86% seen only once; the top ten take around 3%. The sample here was PBMCs, taken after nivolumab (anti-PD-1) treatment. The receptors here all came from a person aged 35-79 years with oral cavity squamous cell carcinoma. Both conserved end residues are part of each CDR3. The D gene is left open where the match is weak. Clone size is stated in some rows and not others, as once, few, many or a class when expanded.

d_gene,j_gene,len,abundance,v_gene,CDR3nt,CDR3aa
.,TRBJ1-1,14,.,TRBV5-5,TGTGCCAGCAGCTTGGACCTCTTGAACACTGAAGCTTTCTTT,CASSLDLLNTEAFF
TRBD1,TRBJ1-5,15,.,TRBV7-8,TGTGCCAGCAGTCCAGGGGGCTCGGGCAATCAGCCCCAGCATTTT,CASSPGGSGNQPQHF
.,TRBJ2-1,14,.,TRBV10-3,TGTGCCATCAGAGTCAGTGGCTCCTACAATGAGCAGTTCTTC,CAIRVSGSYNEQFF
.,TRBJ2-3,14,.,TRBV7-9,TGTGCCAGCCGGAAAGAAATGGGCACAGATACGCAGTATTTT,CASRKEMGTDTQYF
.,TRBJ1-6,14,few,TRBV6-1,TGTGCCATCGGGGTAGATCTCGGAAGGTCACCCCTCCACTTT,CAIGVDLGRSPLHF
TRBD1,TRBJ2-7,12,.,TRBV27,TGTGCCAGCAGCGGACAGGCCTACGAGCAGTACTTC,CASSGQAYEQYF
TRBD1,TRBJ1-1,13,.,TRBV29-1,TGCAGCGTTGCCCAGGGGGCATATACTGAAGCTTTCTTT,CSVAQGAYTEAFF
TRBD1,TRBJ1-6,20,.,TRBV6-1,TGTGCCAGCAGTGATGAGGACAGGGACTTAGTCAGCTCCTATAATTCACCCCTCCACTTT,CASSDEDRDLVSSYNSPLHF
TRBD2,TRBJ2-3,17,.,TRBV7-3,TGTGCCAGCAGCACTGGGGCTAGCGGGAGTAGGGCAGATACGCAGTATTTT,CASSTGASGSRADTQYF
TRBD1,TRBJ1-2,16,.,TRBV11-2,TGTGCCAGCAGCTTAGTGGGCAGGGGGCAGTTGAATGGCTACACCTTC,CASSLVGRGQLNGYTF
TRBD1,TRBJ1-2,16,.,TRBV6-5,TGTGCCAGCAGTTACTCTCGCGGTAGACAGGGGGTTGGCTACACCTTC,CASSYSRGRQGVGYTF
.,TRBJ1-5,13,.,TRBV6-5,TGTGCCAGCAGTTTCAACAGGAATCAGCCCCAGCATTTT,CASSFNRNQPQHF
.,TRBJ1-2,13,.,TRBV10-3,TGTGCCATCGGGGTGGAACAGGGATTTGGCTACACCTTC,CAIGVEQGFGYTF
TRBD2,TRBJ2-4,17,.,TRBV7-9,TGTGCCAGCAGCTTTGTTTATGGGGGGGTCTCCAAAAACATTCAGTACTTC,CASSFVYGGVSKNIQYF
.,TRBJ1-1,13,.,TRBV7-9,TGTGCCAGCAATAGGGAACAGGGCACTGAAGCTTTCTTT,CASNREQGTEAFF
.,TRBJ2-2,16,few,TRBV7-9,TGTGCCAGCAGCCCCCCTTTCCGGACAAGCACCGGGGAGCTGTTTTTT,CASSPPFRTSTGELFF
TRBD1,TRBJ1-2,15,.,TRBV27,TGTGCCAGCAGTTTAGGGACAGGGGCGAACTATGGCTACACCTTC,CASSLGTGANYGYTF